What follows are 18 T cell receptor beta chains derived from one specimen sequenced in a study of T cell repertoires in cytomegalovirus infection. One entry per CDR3 protein, called by TCRdb with MiXCR from the reads. The sample holds 65,000 to 90,000 distinct CDR3 sequences, under 5% seen once. Sequenced: PBMCs. Source of these receptors: a human donor in good health (CMV status not recorded). Some clones in this sample may be carry-over from other donors' samples.

Many counts were recorded for this clonotype. This sequence joins TRBV12-3 or TRBV12-4 and TRBJ1-4, with D unresolved. CDR3 length equals 12 residues. V was cut by 6 bases and J by 7 bases, with 9 bases left in between. The CDR3 sequence: CASSPMGEKLFF. The DNA of the CDR3 is TGTGCCAGCAGCCCGATGGGTGAAAAACTGTTTTTT.

The CDR3 DNA follows: TGTGCCAGCACCCAGGTGGGGACACCGAACACCGGGGAGCTGTTTTTT. This gives the protein CASTQVGTPNTGELFF. The J gene is TRBJ2-2, the V gene TRBV12-3 or TRBV12-4, with D tentatively TRBD1 (6 bases). The CDR3 spans 16 residues. Trimming removed 7 bases from V and 0 bases from J, with 15 bases in between.

To note about this clonotype: A much larger clone differs from this one at a single base, so this may be a read error. The chain has TRBV3-1 and TRBJ2-7; 7 bases agree with TRBD2. This CDR3 is 14 amino acids long. Germline CDR1 is LGHDT and CDR2 is YNNKEL (reference sequence). V trimming: 4 bases; J trimming: 1 base; junction bases outside the gene matches: 4. The CDR3 DNA reads as TGTGCCAGCAGCCCCGGACTAGGTTCCTACGAGCAGTACTTC. Translated: CASSPGLGSYEQYF.

This clonotype occurred a few times. The CDR3 here is CASSKGLFFDEQFF. Written as DNA, the CDR3 is TGCGCCAGCAGCAAGGGACTATTTTTCGATGAGCAGTTCTTC. V is TRBV5-1 and J is TRBJ2-1, with 7 bases lining up with TRBD2. Germline-derived CDR1 and CDR2 are SGHRS and YFSETQ. Trimming removed 4 bases from V and 8 bases from J; junction bases left unmatched: 9. The CDR3 runs 14 residues.

This clonotype appeared many times. This chain uses TRBV6-6 with TRBJ2-7; 10 positions match TRBD2. The CDR3 has 15 amino acids. Per germline, CDR1 MNHNY and CDR2 SVGAGI (reference sequence). V dropped 4 bases and J dropped 5; count of bases not matched to a gene: 8. The CDR3 DNA is TGTGCCAGCAGTTCGATAGCGGGGGGAGGCCACGAGCAGTACTTC. Protein: CASSSIAGGGHEQYF.

This clonotype was detected many times. The gene calls are TRBV6-5 and TRBJ1-6, with D possibly matching TRBD1 (6 bases). Germline-derived CDR1 and CDR2 are MNHEY and SVGAGI. This CDR3 region has 15 residues. Deletions cut 0 bases from V and 7 bases from J, with 10 bases between. The CDR3 nucleotides are TGTGCCAGCAGTTACTCGGGACAACGAAATTCACCCCTCCACTTT. Translating it yields CASSYSGQRNSPLHF.

This clonotype was found many times. J is TRBJ2-2 and V is TRBV6-5; TRBD1 is a possible D gene (5 bases). The CDR3 runs 16 residues. Trimming took off 3 bases at V and 5 bases at J, with 16 bases between the two ends. Germline-derived CDR1 and CDR2 are MNHEY and SVGAGI. The CDR3, as DNA: TGTGCCAGCAGTTATGGTGCAGGGTTTGGTACCGGGGAGCTGTTTTTT. Translation: CASSYGAGFGTGELFF.

This clonotype occurred many times. The chain couples TRBV20-1 to TRBJ2-2; TRBD1 agrees at 8 bases. This CDR3 region has 13 residues. The V and J ends lost 6 bases and 4 bases, in that order; junction bases with no gene match: 4. Germline assignment: CDR1 DFQATT and CDR2 SNEGSKA (reference sequence). In nucleotides, the CDR3 is TGCAGTGCCAGACAGGGGTTCACCGGGGAGCTGTTTTTT. It yields the protein CSARQGFTGELFF.

At least ten counts were recorded for this clonotype. The chain links TRBV27 to TRBJ1-2, with D maybe TRBD1 (6 bases). Per the germline V gene, CDR1 is MNHEY and CDR2 is SMNVEV (reference sequence). V was shortened by 5 bases and J by 0 bases, with 10 bases between the two germline ends. The CDR3 runs 14 residues. CDR3 in amino acids: CASSPRGTNYGYTF. CDR3 nucleotide sequence: TGTGCCAGCAGTCCAAGGGGGACTAACTATGGCTACACCTTC.

This clonotype has at least ten counts. The chain carries TRBV7-6 and TRBJ2-7; D might be TRBD1 or TRBD2, each matching 5 bases. Germline V gene sequence: CDR1 SGHVS, CDR2 FNYEAQ. CDR3 length equals 15 residues. Trimming took off 5 bases at V and 5 bases at J, with 19 bases between the two ends. In DNA form, the CDR3 reads TGTGCCAGCAGCCGCCTAATGGGGGAGATCAACGAGCAGTACTTC. Its protein is CASSRLMGEINEQYF.

Comment on this clonotype: Since a much larger clone is just one base distant, this may be a read error. The chain couples TRBV7-2 to TRBJ1-6; D gene ambiguous. CDR1 and CDR2 (germline): SGHTA, FQGNSA. The CDR3 is 14 residues long. The CDR3 DNA reads as TGTGCCTGCAGCTTAGGTTTCACTAATTCACCCCTCCACTTT. This codes for CACSLGFTNSPLHF.

This clonotype was seen many times. The gene calls are TRBV7-6 and TRBJ1-1; D is possibly TRBD1 (5 bases). Trimming left V 3 bases short and J 5 bases short, with 13 bases between. The CDR3 is 14 amino acids. The germline V gene has CDR1 SGHVS and CDR2 FNYEAQ. CDR3 nucleotide sequence: TGTGCCAGCAGCTTTTCCAGGGCTGGGACTGAAGCTTTCTTT. This sequence encodes CASSFSRAGTEAFF.

This clonotype was picked up many times. V is TRBV7-9 and J is TRBJ1-1; D is ambiguous. This CDR3 contains 14 residues. V shed 5 bases and J shed 6 bases, with 16 bases lying between them. CDR1 and CDR2 from the germline V gene are SEHNR and FQNEAQ (reference sequence). The CDR3 DNA reads TGTGCCAGCAGCCCCGAGGGCCTAGTGGCTGAAGCTTTCTTT. It encodes CASSPEGLVAEAFF.

This clonotype was counted ten times or more. The CDR3 spells CASSLLGLDTYNEQFF. The CDR3 bases are TGTGCCAGCAGTTTACTCGGACTAGACACCTACAATGAGCAGTTCTTC. V and J are TRBV28 and TRBJ2-1, with TRBD2 matching over 7 bases. Germline CDR1 is MDHEN and CDR2 is SYDVKM. The V segment lost 2 bases and the J segment 2 bases; nucleotides outside the gene matches: 6. The CDR3 contains 16 residues.

This clonotype showed up many times. The chain carries TRBV12-3 or TRBV12-4 and TRBJ2-7; 9 bases map to TRBD1. The length of the CDR3 is 14 residues. The ends lost 7 bases at V and 3 bases at J; junction bases unmatched: 7. In DNA, the CDR3 is TGTGCCAGCACCACGACAGGGGGATACTACGAGCAGTACTTC. Translating it yields CASTTTGGYYEQYF.

This clonotype was seen many times. The chain uses TRBV28 and TRBJ1-1, with D hard to call. The ends were cut back, 6 bases at V and 1 base at J, with 15 bases in the middle. The germline V gene has CDR1 MDHEN and CDR2 SYDVKM. This CDR3 has 15 amino acids. The DNA for the CDR3 is TGTGCCAGCAGCCCCTCTCTCACAGCGAACACTGAAGCTTTCTTT. It yields the protein CASSPSLTANTEAFF.

This clonotype occurred many times. The rearrangement uses TRBV28 and TRBJ1-1, with TRBD1 identical over 7 bases. The germline CDR1 and CDR2 sequences are MDHEN and SYDVKM. V was clipped by 6 bases and J by 3 bases; unmatched bases: 10. There are 15 residues in the CDR3. CDR3 protein: CASSSLRGKYTEAFF. CDR3 in DNA: TGTGCCAGCAGCTCACTCAGGGGGAAGTACACTGAAGCTTTCTTT. The full variable domain, rest sourced from reference TRBV28 and TRBJ1-1, is DVKVTQSSRYLVKRTGEKVFLECVQDMDHENMFWYRQDPGLGLRLIYFSYDVKMKEKGDIPEGYSVSREKKERFSLILESASTNQTSMYLCASSSLRGKYTEAFFGQGTRLTVV.

This clonotype was seen ten or more times. The gene calls are TRBV7-2 and TRBJ2-3; TRBD2 matches at 10 bases. This CDR3 contains 16 residues. V lost 3 bases and J lost 4; bases outside the gene matches: 7. Germline V lookup: CDR1 SGHTA, CDR2 FQGNSA. In DNA form, the CDR3 reads TGTGCCAGCAGCTTGGGACTAGCGAGGGAAGCAGATACGCAGTATTTT. It yields the protein CASSLGLAREADTQYF.